These T cell receptor beta chains were read from a single sample in a study of beta chain features in type 1 diabetes. Profiled with immunoSEQ multiplex PCR; TCRdb holds only in-frame clones, not every one. The sample includes 900,000 or so clones, 17% of them seen just once. The sample taken for sequencing was naive CD4+ T cells from blood. All receptors derive from a woman in her late teens or twenties in good health. The conserved cysteine and the conserved F or W are not part of the CDR3 here.

ASSLVGSSYNEQF | 13 | TRBJ2-1 | TRBV7-2
ASSVGQVDNYGYT | 13 | TRBJ1-2 | TRBV9
ASSQPGLATYNEQF | 14 | TRBJ2-1 | TRBV19
ASSPTGSNYGYT | 12 | TRBJ1-2 | TRBV4-2
ASSLRQETQY | 10 | TRBJ2-5 | TRBV2
ASSSPGLAGLEQF | 13 | TRBJ2-1 | TRBV28
ASSSPTEAGNTIY | 13 | TRBJ1-3 | TRBV7-9
ASSYSTGGLGNIQY | 14 | TRBJ2-4 | TRBV6-5
ASSESRGPGAF | 11 | TRBJ1-1 | TRBV6-5
ASSLGAPDTQY | 11 | TRBJ2-3 | TRBV11-2
ASSLRTSGGPPQF | 13 | TRBJ2-1 | TRBV6-6
ASSYRVVEKLF | 11 | TRBJ1-4 | TRBV6-6
ASSLAVGTYEQY | 12 | TRBJ2-7 | TRBV5-6
ASSEPRQGAHEQF | 13 | TRBJ2-1 | TRBV25-1
ASSEGPGAYEQY | 12 | TRBJ2-7 | TRBV2
SVAEQGGNEKLF | 12 | TRBJ1-4 | TRBV29-1
ASSFLLSRDTQY | 12 | TRBJ2-3 | TRBV11-2
ASSLGTGQEQY | 11 | TRBJ2-7 | TRBV7-3
ASSFGKGYEQY | 11 | TRBJ2-7 | TRBV7-9
ASSARDTAYEQY | 12 | TRBJ2-7 | TRBV6-1
ASSRVLGDTEAF | 12 | TRBJ1-1 | TRBV5-4
ASSLGGGRYEQY | 12 | NA | TRBV28
ASSRDLTYEQY | 11 | TRBJ2-7 | TRBV6-6
ASSQDPGTGGNGYT | 14 | TRBJ1-2 | TRBV4-2
ATSVPGFGTQY | 11 | NA | TRBV15